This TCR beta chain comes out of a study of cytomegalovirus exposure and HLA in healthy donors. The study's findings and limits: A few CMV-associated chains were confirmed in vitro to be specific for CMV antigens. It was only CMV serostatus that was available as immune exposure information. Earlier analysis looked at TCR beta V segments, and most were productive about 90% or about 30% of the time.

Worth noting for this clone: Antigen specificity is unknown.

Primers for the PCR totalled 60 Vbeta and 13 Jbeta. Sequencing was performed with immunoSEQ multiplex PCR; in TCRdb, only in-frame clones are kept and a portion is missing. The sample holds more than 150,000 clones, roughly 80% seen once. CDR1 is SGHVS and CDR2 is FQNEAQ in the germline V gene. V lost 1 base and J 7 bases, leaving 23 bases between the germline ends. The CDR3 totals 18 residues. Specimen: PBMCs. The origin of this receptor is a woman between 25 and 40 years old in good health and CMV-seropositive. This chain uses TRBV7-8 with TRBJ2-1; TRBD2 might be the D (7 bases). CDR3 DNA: TGTGCCAGCAGCTTAGGGGGGGCTAGCGGATCCGCGAGAAATGAGCAGTTCTTC. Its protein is CASSLGGASGSARNEQFF.